This T cell receptor (beta chain) was profiled in a study of cytomegalovirus exposure and HLA in healthy donors. The primer mix had 60 Vbeta and 13 Jbeta primers. Profiling relied on immunoSEQ multiplex PCR, and the TCRdb table lists in-frame clones only, not all of them. The top ten clones hold about 1% of a sample with 100,000 to 150,000 clones, around 80% of them seen once. The source is a woman aged 30 to 39 in good health and CMV-seronegative. Sequences were obtained from PBMCs.

In nucleotides, the CDR3 is TGCGCCAGCAGCCTAATGGGTCAGGGTTTACGCACCGGGGAGCTGTTTTTT. It is translated as CASSLMGQGLRTGELFF. The V gene is TRBV4-1, the J gene TRBJ2-2, with TRBD1 as a possible D gene (5 bases). The CDR3 covers 17 residues. V was cut by 4 bases and J by 4 bases, with 19 bases left in between. Germline lookup yields CDR1 MGHRA and CDR2 YSYEKL.